This passage covers 17 T cell receptor beta chains from one sample sequenced in a study of Ad26.COV2.S vaccination and SARS-CoV-2 variants. Described treatment: 15 to 20 received Ad26.COV2.S at low or high dose, single or two shots; roughly 5 received placebo; per-sample allocation not given. Sampling was performed 63 days after the first vaccine or placebo injection. Assay: immunoSEQ multiplex PCR; the TCRdb copy retains only in-frame clones and omits some. Among roughly 510,000 clones listed, around 88% were seen once. Material: peripheral blood, obtained in a trial of Ad26.COV2.S vaccine versus placebo. The receptors shown here come from a person aged 18-65 years who received the Ad26.COV2.S COVID-19 vaccine or a placebo.

The CDR3 protein is CAWSPLAGGSTDTQYF. CDR3 DNA: TGTGCCTGGAGCCCCCTAGCGGGAGGGAGCACAGATACGCAGTATTTT. The chain joins TRBV30 to TRBJ2-3, with 12 bases fitting TRBD2. From germline, CDR1 is GTSNPN and CDR2 SVGIG (reference sequence). The ends lost 3 bases at V and 0 bases at J; junction bases unmatched: 4. CDR3 length: 16 residues.

V gene TRBV4-3 combines with J gene TRBJ2-7; D is possibly TRBD2 (6 bases). CDR3 length: 14 residues. The germline CDR1 and CDR2 sequences are LGHNA and YSLEER. V was trimmed by 1 base and J by 3 bases, leaving 10 bases between them. CDR3 sequence (DNA): TGCGCCAGCAGCCAAGCATACGGGAGCTACGAGCAGTACTTC. Amino acids: CASSQAYGSYEQYF.

This clone was observed once. This sample includes further DNA sequences coding for the same CDR3. The chain links TRBV28 to TRBJ1-2; D is ambiguous. The V end was cut by 8 bases, the J end by 0 bases, with 4 bases between. Looked up from germline, CDR1 is MDHEN and CDR2 is SYDVKM. The CDR3 has 11 residues. In nucleotides, the CDR3 is TGTGCCAGCGGCGCTAACTATGGCTACACCTTC. It encodes CASGANYGYTF.

The chain employs TRBV10-3 and TRBJ1-2; 8 positions match TRBD1. Germline lookup yields CDR1 ENHRY and CDR2 SYGVKD. V shed 6 bases and J 0 bases; nucleotides not matched to a gene: 6. This CDR3 comprises 15 residues. The CDR3 spells CAISPTGEANYGYTF. In DNA form, the CDR3 reads TGTGCCATCAGCCCGACAGGGGAAGCTAACTATGGCTACACCTTC.

This clone was picked up a small number of times. Other DNA sequences within the sample encode an identical CDR3. The genes are TRBV30 and TRBJ2-7; D is undetermined. V was pared by 0 bases and J by 2 bases, with 5 bases between. The CDR3 contains 12 residues. In germline, CDR1 is GTSNPN, CDR2 SVGIG (reference sequence). Written as DNA, the CDR3 is TGTGCCTGGAGTGTAGGACCCTACGAGCAGTACTTC. Translation gives CAWSVGPYEQYF.

J is TRBJ2-5 and V is TRBV6-6; D is unclear. Trimming pared 5 bases from V and 3 bases from J, leaving 4 bases between. This CDR3 comprises 11 residues. Germline CDR1 MNHNY, CDR2 SVGAGI (reference sequence). This CDR3 is CASSMEETQYF. In DNA form, the CDR3 reads TGTGCCAGCAGTATGGAAGAGACCCAGTACTTC.

The V gene is TRBV25-1, the J gene TRBJ2-6; D is possibly TRBD1 (6 bases). Trimming stripped 5 bases from V and 0 bases from J, with 11 bases between. The V gene's germline CDR1 is MGHDK and CDR2 SYGVNS. The CDR3 extends over 16 amino acids. The DNA for the CDR3 is TGTGCCAGCAGTAAGAGGACAGACTCTGGGGCCAACGTCCTGACTTTC. Translating it yields CASSKRTDSGANVLTF.

This clone appeared a single time. This chain connects TRBV27 to TRBJ2-7; no firm D call. Germline CDR1 is MNHEY and CDR2 is SMNVEV (reference sequence). The CDR3 runs to 15 residues. Trimming removed 5 bases from V and 4 bases from J, with 18 bases in between. In DNA form, the CDR3 reads TGTGCCAGCAGTGATCAAAACAGACTGGGGTACGAGCAGTACTTC. This sequence encodes CASSDQNRLGYEQYF.

This sequence joins TRBV7-3 and TRBJ2-1, with 9 positions matching TRBD2. The CDR3 is 16 amino acids. CDR1 and CDR2 from the germline V gene are SGHTA and FQGTGA. V was pared by 2 bases and J by 6 bases, with 8 bases of the junction left unmatched. The CDR3 DNA sequence: TGTGCCAGCAGCTTAGGACGGGCTAGCGGGGTCAATGAGCAGTTCTTC. Protein: CASSLGRASGVNEQFF. Variable domain in full (rest from reference TRBV7-3 and TRBJ2-1): GAGVSQTPSNKVTEKGKYVELRCDPISGHTALYWYRQSLGQGPEFLIYFQGTGAADDSGLPNDRFFAVRPEGSVSTLKIQRTERGDSAVYLCASSLGRASGVNEQFFGPGTRLTVL.

As regards this clone: At one boundary the junction diverges from the germline segment, which might be a read error. The chain links TRBV4-1 to TRBJ1-2; 7 bases align to TRBD1. The CDR3 is 15 amino acids. Germline-derived CDR1 and CDR2 are MGHRA and YSYEKL. In nucleotides, the CDR3 is TGCGCCAGCAGTCAAGAGGGTACAGGGGTTGGCGGCTACACCTTC. Its translation is CASSQEGTGVGGYTF.

This sequence joins TRBV21-1 and TRBJ2-6; the table's D call TRBD1 went unverified against the DNA. TRBV21-1 is a known pseudogene. This CDR3 spans 21 amino acids. CDR3 in DNA: TGTGCCAGCAGCCATAAGACAGGGGACTCTTCGAGTTCCTCTGGGGCCAACGTCCTGACTTTC. It is translated as CASSHKTGDSSSSSGANVLTF.

This clone was picked up a small number of times. Other DNA sequences from this sample encode an identical CDR3 as well. This chain uses TRBV30 with TRBJ2-7; no reliable D call. The length of the CDR3 is 11 residues. Germline-derived CDR1 and CDR2 are GTSNPN and SVGIG (reference sequence). V was shortened by 0 bases and J by 4 bases, with 4 bases between the two germline ends. The CDR3 coding sequence is TGTGCCTGGAGTGTAGGATACGAGCAGTACTTC. It specifies CAWSVGYEQYF. Looking up the rest from reference TRBV30 and TRBJ2-7 gives the full variable domain: SQTIHQWPATLVQPVGSPLSLECTVEGTSNPNLYWYRQAAGRGLQLLFYSVGIGQISSEVPQNLSASRPQDRQFILSSKKLLLSDSGFYLCAWSVGYEQYFGPGTRLTVT.

The genes are TRBV29-1 and TRBJ2-7; 8 positions agree with TRBD2. V lost 5 bases, J lost 2 bases, and 5 bases stayed unmatched. Per the germline V gene, CDR1 is SQVTM and CDR2 is ANQGSEA. CDR3 length: 13 amino acids. CDR3 residues: CSVRGGRTYEQYF. The CDR3, as DNA: TGCAGCGTTCGGGGGGGCAGAACCTACGAGCAGTACTTC.

The chain carries TRBV19 and TRBJ1-1, with D possibly matching TRBD1 (6 bases). V lost 7 bases and J 9 bases, leaving 15 bases between the germline ends. The CDR3 contains 12 residues. The V gene's germline CDR1 is LNHDA and CDR2 SQIVND (reference sequence). Here the CDR3 reads CASTSRGTQAFF. The CDR3 nucleotides read TGTGCCAGTACCAGCAGGGGTACTCAAGCTTTCTTT.

This rearrangement joins TRBV4-2 to TRBJ2-5, with D tentatively TRBD2 (5 bases). V lost 0 bases and J 2 bases, leaving 13 bases between the germline ends. This CDR3 is 16 amino acids long. Germline CDR1 LGHNA, CDR2 YNFKEQ. The CDR3 region is CASSQEYGGSQETQYF. The CDR3 DNA is TGTGCCAGCAGCCAAGAATACGGAGGCTCTCAAGAGACCCAGTACTTC.

The chain is built from TRBV9 and TRBJ2-7, with 8 bases aligning to TRBD1. Germline loops: CDR1 SGDLS, CDR2 YYNGEE. V lost 1 base, J lost 7 bases, and 7 bases stayed unmatched. The CDR3 is made up of 14 amino acids. CDR3 sequence (DNA): TGTGCCAGCAGCGTAACAGGGGGTGGCATGGAGCAGTACTTC. This gives the protein CASSVTGGGMEQYF.

The chain joins TRBV14 to TRBJ2-7; 7 nucleotides align to TRBD1. Germline lookup yields CDR1 SGHDN and CDR2 FVKESK. CDR3 length equals 15 residues. J was trimmed by 6 bases and V by 4 bases; bases with no gene match: 12. The CDR3 reads CASSLVPGQRGEQYF. The CDR3 bases are TGTGCCAGCAGCCTCGTTCCGGGACAGAGGGGCGAGCAGTACTTC.